A single sample is the source of the 27 T cell receptor beta chains below, sequenced in a study of control samples from healthy donors and cancer patients. The table came from immunoSEQ multiplex PCR; TCRdb's copy has only in-frame clones and leaves some out. The sample lists about 150,000 clones, around 86% occurring once. The sequenced material came from blood. The receptors were sampled from a man aged 25-45 years in good health.

V gene TRBV5-4 combines with J gene TRBJ2-7; TRBD1 is a possible D gene (6 bases). From germline, CDR1 is SGHNT and CDR2 YYREEE (reference sequence). Trimming stripped 4 bases from V and 3 bases from J, with 14 bases between. The CDR3 length is 14 residues. The DNA of the CDR3 is TGTGCCAGCAGCCCTGACAGGAACCGCTACGAGCAGTACTTC. Translation: CASSPDRNRYEQYF.

This chain joins TRBV7-6 and TRBJ2-7; D gene uncertain. Germline CDR1 is SGHVS and CDR2 is FNYEAQ. This CDR3 contains 13 residues. Deletions cut 3 bases from V and 2 bases from J, with 8 bases between. The CDR3, as DNA: TGTGCCAGCAGCTTTGCCGAAGCCTACGAGCAGTACTTC. Translation gives CASSFAEAYEQYF.

CDR3 loop: CASSSSRLGGNEQFF. The CDR3 DNA reads TGTGCCAGCAGTTCATCGAGACTAGGAGGTAATGAGCAGTTCTTC. The chain couples TRBV27 to TRBJ2-1; TRBD2 might be the D (6 bases). V lost 4 bases and J 7 bases, leaving 17 bases between the germline ends. The CDR3 is 15 amino acids. The germline gives CDR1 MNHEY, CDR2 SMNVEV (reference sequence).

The chain is built from TRBV5-4 and TRBJ2-7; D uncertain. The CDR3 spans 13 residues. In germline, CDR1 is SGHNT, CDR2 YYREEE (reference sequence). Trimming removed 0 bases from V and 1 base from J, with 5 bases in between. The CDR3 is CASSLDISYEQYF. In nucleotides, the CDR3 is TGTGCCAGCAGCTTGGACATATCCTACGAGCAGTACTTC.

The chain joins TRBV7-9 to TRBJ2-7, with TRBD2 matching 7 bases. V dropped 4 bases and J dropped 0; count of bases not matched to a gene: 9. This CDR3 has 16 amino acids. Germline-derived CDR1 and CDR2 are SEHNR and FQNEAQ (reference sequence). CDR3: CASSSPVRGDSYEQYF. The CDR3 bases are TGTGCCAGCAGCTCTCCGGTCCGGGGGGACTCCTACGAGCAGTACTTC. The whole variable domain, filled in from reference TRBV7-9 and TRBJ2-7, reads DTGVSQNPRHKITKRGQNVTFRCDPISEHNRLYWYRQTLGQGPEFLTYFQNEAQLEKSRLLSDRFSAERPKGSFSTLEIQRTEQGDSAMYLCASSSPVRGDSYEQYFGPGTRLTVT.

This chain connects TRBV30 to TRBJ2-1; D possibly corresponds to TRBD2 (6 bases). The CDR3 covers 10 residues. V lost 2 bases and J lost 14, with 10 bases in between. CDR1 is GTSNPN, CDR2 SVGIG, per germline (reference sequence). CDR3 loop: CAWSSGRKFF. The CDR3 DNA reads TGTGCCTGGAGTAGTGGGAGGAAGTTCTTC.

This clone has only a few counts. The chain uses TRBV27 and TRBJ2-1, with 9 nucleotides matching TRBD2. Trimming at V came to 5 bases and at J to 4 bases, leaving 3 bases not matched to a gene. The germline gives CDR1 MNHEY, CDR2 SMNVEV (reference sequence). This CDR3 contains 14 residues. The CDR3, as DNA: TGTGCCAGCAGTCGCGGGGGGGCGTACAATGAGCAGTTCTTC. This gives the protein CASSRGGAYNEQFF.

There are a few counts of this clone. The CDR3 DNA is TGTGCCAGCACCTCCGGGACAGGGCAAGCTGGGGCCAACGTCCTGACTTTC. Its protein product is CASTSGTGQAGANVLTF. The V call is TRBV5-6, the J call TRBJ2-6, with 9 bases aligning to TRBD1. V was pared by 6 bases and J by 2 bases, with 9 bases of the junction left unmatched. Per germline, CDR1 SGHDT and CDR2 YYEEEE. This CDR3 region has 17 residues.

The CDR3, as DNA: TGTGCCAGCAGCTTGGAGGTTCCGGCCGGGGAGCAGTACTTC. It codes for CASSLEVPAGEQYF. The chain couples TRBV5-5 to TRBJ2-7; no reliable D call. The CDR3 is made up of 14 amino acids. The V gene's germline CDR1 is SGHKS and CDR2 YYEKEE (reference sequence). The V and J ends lost 0 bases and 7 bases respectively, with 14 bases between them.

The genes are TRBV24-1 and TRBJ2-1; D remains ambiguous. CDR3 length: 14 amino acids. Germline V CDR1 and CDR2: KGHDR, SFDVKD. V lost 6 bases and J lost 3, with 11 bases in between. CDR3 DNA: TGTGCCACCAGTCAAAACAACGACTACAATGAGCAGTTCTTC. It translates to CATSQNNDYNEQFF.

A note on this clone: The same CDR3 can be traced to other DNA sequences in this sample. The chain uses TRBV24-1 and TRBJ1-2, with unresolved D. The CDR3 length is 13 residues. V was shortened by 5 bases and J by 5 bases, with 11 bases between the two germline ends. The V gene's germline CDR1 is KGHDR and CDR2 SFDVKD. The CDR3 loop reads CATSGGVGYGYTF. The CDR3 DNA reads as TGTGCCACCAGTGGCGGGGTCGGGTATGGCTACACCTTC.

The rearrangement uses TRBV4-3 and TRBJ1-2; D is unresolved. This CDR3 region has 18 residues. Trimming shortened V by 1 base and J by 4 bases, and 22 bases separated the two germline ends. The germline V gene has CDR1 LGHNA and CDR2 YSLEER. This chain's CDR3 is CASSQGRVSLSTCYGYTF. The CDR3, as DNA: TGCGCCAGCAGCCAAGGACGGGTCAGCCTTTCCACTTGCTATGGCTACACCTTC.

This clone came up once. The rearrangement links TRBV16 to TRBJ1-6; D is undetermined. The CDR3 contains 15 residues. The germline V gene encodes CDR1 KGHSY and CDR2 FQNENV. V was shortened by 3 bases and J by 4 bases, with 10 bases between the two germline ends. This chain's CDR3 is CASSHPVGYNSPLHF. For the CDR3, the DNA is TGTGCCAGCAGCCATCCCGTAGGGTATAATTCACCCCTCCACTTT.

The chain carries TRBV23-1 and TRBJ1-5; D call uncertain. TRBV23-1 is noted as an ORF with a role that remains uncertain. The V and J ends lost 3 bases and 4 bases respectively, with 13 bases between them. The CDR3 extends over 15 amino acids. The CDR3 here is CASSHWAARNQPQHF. For the CDR3, the DNA is TGCGCCAGCAGTCATTGGGCAGCAAGAAATCAGCCCCAGCATTTT.

J is TRBJ1-5 and V is TRBV7-9; D not resolved. Germline V CDR1 and CDR2: SEHNR, FQNEAQ (reference sequence). The V end lost 1 base, the J end lost 3 bases, and 10 bases lay between the germline ends. The CDR3 consists of 15 residues. Here the CDR3 DNA reads TGTGCCAGCAGCTTAGGGAACGCGTTCAATCAGCCCCAGCATTTT. Protein: CASSLGNAFNQPQHF.

The chain combines TRBV4-3 with TRBJ2-2, with TRBD2 matching 8 bases. Germline CDR1 is LGHNA and CDR2 is YSLEER. The CDR3 consists of 16 residues. Trimming cost V 0 bases and J 6 bases; bases outside gene matches: 6. The CDR3 region is CASSQDSGSSSGELFF. CDR3 nucleotide sequence: TGCGCCAGCAGCCAAGACAGCGGGAGCTCCTCCGGGGAGCTGTTTTTT.

V gene TRBV7-9 combines with J gene TRBJ2-1, with D possibly being TRBD2 (6 bases). The CDR3 has 16 residues. V was trimmed by 5 bases and J by 2 bases, leaving 16 bases between them. Germline assignment: CDR1 SEHNR and CDR2 FQNEAQ (reference sequence). The chain's CDR3 is CASSGGTGAAYNEQFF. As DNA, the CDR3 is TGTGCCAGCAGCGGAGGGACTGGGGCCGCCTACAATGAGCAGTTCTTC.

The genes are TRBV6-6 and TRBJ2-7; 8 bases align to TRBD1. Trimming at V came to 6 bases and at J to 5 bases, leaving 6 bases not matched to a gene. Looked up from germline, CDR1 is MNHNY and CDR2 is SVGAGI (reference sequence). This CDR3 is 13 amino acids long. The CDR3 protein is CASRETGEDEQYF. The CDR3 region has the DNA TGTGCCAGCAGGGAGACAGGGGAGGACGAGCAGTACTTC.

This clone was seen a handful of times. This chain uses TRBV6-2 or TRBV6-3 with TRBJ1-2; D not certain. Trimming shortened V by 6 bases and J by 7 bases, and 21 bases separated the two germline ends. The V gene's germline CDR1 is MNHEY and CDR2 SVGEGT. The CDR3 extends over 15 amino acids. As DNA, the CDR3 is TGTGCCAGCAGCCAGGACCGCTCGCTGGTTATTGGCTACACCTTC. Amino acid sequence: CASSQDRSLVIGYTF.

The rearrangement uses TRBV20-1 and TRBJ2-5, with D perhaps TRBD2 (5 bases). The CDR3 covers 12 residues. Germline CDR1 is DFQATT and CDR2 is SNEGSKA (reference sequence). The germline V and J ends were trimmed by 3 bases and 4 bases, with 9 bases remaining between them. This CDR3 reads CSASRSGETQYF. CDR3 DNA: TGCAGTGCTAGTAGGAGCGGAGAGACCCAGTACTTC.

This clone was detected a few times. The V call is TRBV4-3, the J call TRBJ2-3; the D gene is possibly TRBD2 (5 bases). The V end lost 5 bases, the J end lost 3 bases, and 9 bases lay between the germline ends. The CDR3 is 13 residues long. Germline loops: CDR1 LGHNA, CDR2 YSLEER. CDR3 sequence reads: CASSAAGTDTQYF. The DNA for the CDR3 is TGCGCCAGCAGCGCGGCGGGTACAGATACGCAGTATTTT.

The chain uses TRBV5-1 and TRBJ2-3; no clear D gene. Germline assignment: CDR1 SGHRS and CDR2 YFSETQ. Trimming cost V 0 bases and J 2 bases, with 10 bases left between them. The CDR3 extends over 15 amino acids. CDR3 residues: CASSLGVQSTDTQYF. CDR3 coding DNA: TGCGCCAGCAGCTTGGGGGTACAATCCACAGATACGCAGTATTTT.

This clone appeared once. CDR3 protein: CASSGNIAGADTQYF. The CDR3 DNA reads as TGTGCCAGCAGTGGAAACATAGCGGGGGCAGATACGCAGTATTTT. The J gene is TRBJ2-3, the V gene TRBV6-6, with TRBD2 identical over 9 bases. The CDR3 is 15 amino acids. Germline CDR1 MNHNY, CDR2 SVGAGI (reference sequence). After removal of 5 bases from V and 4 bases from J, the junction contained 7 bases not matched to a gene.

The V call is TRBV9, the J call TRBJ2-7; the match to TRBD2 covers 13 bases. With V trimmed by 7 bases and J by 5 bases, 6 bases remained unmatched. CDR1 and CDR2 (germline): SGDLS, YYNGEE. This CDR3 has 14 residues. CDR3 in amino acids: CASGTSGGADEQYF. As DNA, the CDR3 is TGTGCCAGCGGCACTAGCGGGGGGGCCGACGAGCAGTACTTC.

The chain employs TRBV10-3 and TRBJ2-7, with D unclear. Germline CDR1 reads ENHRY; CDR2 reads SYGVKD. Trimming took off 4 bases at V and 0 bases at J, with 10 bases between the two ends. This CDR3 has 14 residues. For the CDR3, the DNA is TGTGCCATCAGTGCGAGGCAGAGCTCCTACGAGCAGTACTTC. The encoded protein is CAISARQSSYEQYF.

V usage is TRBV5-1 and J usage is TRBJ2-3; a possible D gene is TRBD2 (6 bases). Trimming stripped 3 bases from V and 4 bases from J, with 18 bases between. Germline loops: CDR1 SGHRS, CDR2 YFSETQ. This CDR3 contains 16 residues. CDR3 coding DNA: TGCGCCAGCAGCTCAGCCCTCAGGTGGGAGGCAGATACGCAGTATTTT. Residues: CASSSALRWEADTQYF.

This clone was counted a single time. V is TRBV11-1 and J is TRBJ2-6, with D perhaps TRBD2 (5 bases). The germline gives CDR1 SGHAT, CDR2 FQDESV (reference sequence). The CDR3 totals 16 residues. Trimming removed 2 bases at V and 2 bases at J, with 10 bases between. The CDR3 protein is CASSLRGTPGANVLTF. The CDR3 region has the DNA TGTGCCAGCAGCTTACGGGGTACCCCTGGGGCCAACGTCCTGACTTTC.